Given below is one TCR beta chain in context. V shed 1 base and J shed 4 bases, with 11 bases lying between them. The CDR3 consists of 14 residues. CDR1 and CDR2 (germline): MDHEN, SYDVKM. This record comes from a study of blood T cell repertoires in COVID-19. In the original processing: Amplification from reference gene primers served as the basis for estimated nucleated cell counts. The protocol was immunoSEQ multiplex PCR, while the TCRdb copy is restricted to in-frame clones and leaves out a portion. D and trimming were read from the DNA, whereas the V and J calls and clone size are those reported in that table. Of 100,000 to 150,000 clones detected, 75% to 90% appear once; the ten largest clones hold around 3.3%. Patients at the Seattle site were enrolled during active infection and followed longitudinally.

The sequence derives from an elderly woman with COVID-19, enrolled during active disease. The sequenced sample was peripheral blood. This chain connects TRBV28 to TRBJ2-7; D unresolved. The CDR3 loop is CASSLYSNLYEQYF. CDR3 in DNA: TGTGCCAGCAGTTTATACTCGAACCTTTACGAGCAGTACTTC.